This TCR beta chain stems from a study of cytomegalovirus exposure and HLA in healthy donors (dated by TCRdb to about 2017). For the study in its entirety: According to an earlier analysis of a few hundred of the donors, about 179 million T cells yielded roughly 100 million unique TCR beta sequences and around 300 Gb of sequence data. The later analysis used no new phenotypic data to find candidate immune exposures, relying instead on TCR beta sequences and their occurrence across donors. In a later genetic analysis, genome-wide SNP genotypes for about three fifths of the 666 donors were used, and that subset was treated as a discovery cohort. The number of donors typed differed by locus, with roughly 629-640 for A, B, C, DRB1 and DQB1, roughly 520 for DQA1, approximately 570 for DPA1, and 472 for DPB1. In addition to the first cohort of 666 subjects, a separate validation cohort of some 120 different subjects was used. The T cell repertoires of several hundred subjects were profiled by immunosequencing and related to cytomegalovirus serostatus. To predict cytomegalovirus infection status, the study combined high-throughput TCR immunosequencing, statistical association of individual TCRs with disease status, and machine learning. Among 300 to 500 genotyped donors of the cohort, an average of approximately 240,000 unique TCR beta nucleotide sequences was sequenced per donor, of which 15% to 20% were non-productive. Every discovery cohort repertoire had been produced on one sequencing platform. Alongside the repertoire data, information on donor age, sex, ethnicity and CMV serostatus was compiled. Four to six DR-DQ haplotypes were handled as single units for association and clustering, since linkage in the cohort was strong. Approximately 300 gigabases of sequencing data and roughly 80 million unique TCR sequences made up an early release that covered some 640 HLA-typed donors. An earlier analysis of 587 of the donors used high-throughput TCR beta sequencing to judge whether each TCR beta V gene segment behaved as functional or pseudogenic. The study aimed to test whether cataloging public T cell receptors could reveal signatures of past pathogen exposure. The genetic ancestry cluster associated with self-reported Caucasian donors included over 80% of the 398 genotyped donors. To study patterns of TCR occurrence, a later analysis re-analyzed previously published TCR beta repertoires from 600 to 750 donors and added high-resolution HLA genotyping. HLA typing included class I and class II loci at four-digit resolution. The investigation overall reported the following: Most CMV-associated TCR beta chains appeared to be HLA-restricted in a later analysis, and the HLA associations seemed to be driven largely by CMV exposure. When HLA alleles, especially DR and DQ, strongly co-occurred, TCR associations were difficult to assign to individual alleles. A later analysis associated 17,000 or so TCR beta sequences with specific HLA alleles at a false discovery rate of 0.05. Roughly uniform sequencing depth across donors was assumed in presence/absence analyses, although this assumption may not hold. The sequencing pipeline was judged likely to have produced a cluster of highly shared sequence variants as a technical artifact. In a later analysis, HLA-associated TCR beta chains were found to be more clonally expanded and to have lower generation probabilities than equally common non-associated chains. Approximately 18 rarely observed V segments, including chromosome 9 orphons, were excluded from the earlier analysis of almost 600 of the donors because counts were too low. According to a later genetic analysis, donors in an Asian-associated ancestry cluster had fewer N-insertions in productive TCRs than the approximately 630-donor mean. The study gave a list of about 170 TCR beta chains associated with cytomegalovirus. In vitro tests confirmed that a few of the cytomegalovirus-associated TCR beta chains recognize cytomegalovirus antigens. According to a later analysis, parvovirus B19, influenza, CMV and Epstein-Barr virus appeared linked to several top co-occurrence clusters. HLA typing was unavailable for some donors at each locus, so association tests used only the typed subset. A later analysis found that TCR association rates varied across HLA loci, with DRB1 alleles showing the most associated TCRs and HLA-C alleles the fewest. The classifier was reported to diagnose cytomegalovirus status with high specificity and sensitivity in both the original and validation cohorts. Across donors, most TCR sequences were observed very rarely, whereas some public TCRs were present in many individuals. The authors suggested that the approach could potentially be extended to other disease states and immunological phenotypes. In an earlier analysis of 587 of the donors, most TCR beta V segments were observed in productive rearrangements about 87% or about 30% of the time, broadly matching IMGT annotations. A further reported finding was that TCR beta sequences accurately predicted the HLA-A and HLA-B alleles for most subjects in the first cohort. The cohort was sequenced for TCR beta chains only, and without alpha or paired-chain data the features that could be detected were limited. A later genetic analysis associated a missense DCLRE1C variant with V-gene and J-gene trimming of TCR beta chains, and an independent cohort replicated the association. Correlated functional status among segregating V segments might be attributable to linkage disequilibrium, but an unknown experimental factor could not be ruled out. For the cohort, immune exposure information was limited to CMV serostatus.

As concerns this clone: The target of this receptor is not known. No base qualities exist here, and no much larger clone lies one base off it.

The cohort comprised under 700 healthy bone marrow donors. Cohort members were all nominally healthy when sampled, although unrecorded immune exposures were likely present. The donor was CMV seronegative and was included in the group of a few hundred seronegative cohort members. A peripheral blood sample was collected from each donor, and TCR beta sequencing was performed on peripheral blood mononuclear cells. Genomic DNA was extracted from the blood cell samples with the Qiagen DNeasy Blood Extraction Kit. The library was obtained by the immunoSEQ multiplex PCR assay. A mixture of 60 forward primers for TCR Vbeta segments and 13 reverse primers for TCR Jbeta segments was used in the multiplex PCR. Amplification of the CDR3 region of rearranged TCR beta genes was performed with a multiplex PCR assay on genomic DNA. Amplified TCR beta libraries were sequenced as 87-base-pair reads on the Illumina HiSeq System. Turning to the authors' computational methods: In a later analysis, approximately 74 million unique TCR beta chains were counted across the roughly 670 repertoires, and around 10 million of these chains were shared by at least two donors. Raw reads were error-corrected and collapsed into unique sequences with a nearest-neighbor algorithm that merged closely related sequences to remove PCR and sequencing errors. Alignment of CDR3 sequences to IMGT reference sequences was used to assign V, D and J gene segments. For a sequence to be retained, a match of at least six nucleotides to both a V gene segment and a J gene segment was required. Rearrangements were called productive when the CDR3 lacked stop codons and stayed in frame with V and J; all others were non-productive. Following IMGT convention, CDR3 was defined as the stretch from the second conserved V-encoded cysteine up to the conserved J-encoded phenylalanine. The earlier analysis of around 640 of the donors excluded sequences that lacked an unambiguous match to a single V gene segment. In an earlier analysis of more than 500 of the donors, a V segment was called functional when productive rearrangements were above 56.7%, and segregating when the standard deviation between donors exceeded 5%. To diagnose cytomegalovirus status from the catalog of TCR beta chain sequences, a statistical classification framework was built. In a later analysis, TCR nucleotide sequences were compared against IMGT/GENE-DB human TR gene sequences so that V and J genes could be assigned. Using the TCRdist pipeline, a later analysis assigned CDR3 sequences along with most-parsimonious VDJ recombination scenarios. In a later analysis, each TCR beta chain was defined by its CDR3 amino acid sequence together with its V-gene family, and reads without a unique V-gene family were excluded. To address suspected cross-contamination and a sequencing artifact, a later analysis removed roughly 640 highly shared, low-generation-probability nucleotide sequences. A later analysis calculated a clonal expansion index for each public chain from normalized within-repertoire ranks of inferred template counts. In a later analysis, generation probabilities were computed with a VDJ recombination model fitted to out-of-frame rearrangements, and the resulting probabilities were checked against IGoR. In a later analysis, TCR-TCR, TCR-HLA and TCR-CMV co-occurrence was scored with hypergeometric tests, and a repertoire-size bias correction was applied to TCR pairs. In a later analysis, false discovery rates were estimated by permuting HLA or CMV assignments 20 times. In a later analysis, co-occurring TCRs were grouped using DBSCAN, with TCRdist sequence similarity added in when clustering inside HLA-allele-positive subsets. For co-occurrence clustering, repertoires with fewer than 30,000 or more than 120,000 public chains were excluded, along with a handful of repertoires with anomalous nucleotide sharing. Imported from immuneACCESS, the table was reduced by TCRdb to in-frame sequences with V and J called. These copies leave out some clones; in studies compared against another copy, an unresolved V gene accounts for under half, and the cause of the remainder is not known. The V and J calls and clone size come from that table; D and trimming were worked out from the DNA. Counted in this sample were 120,000 to 150,000 clones; 70% to 80% of them appeared once. Clones ranked in the top ten supply about 3.4% of the sample.

The sequenced sample consisted of PBMCs. This clonotype was sampled from a female donor in good health and CMV-seronegative.

CDR3 protein: CASSLAPASGYEQYF. The DNA sequence follows: TGCGCCAGCAGCTTGGCTCCCGCTAGCGGATACGAGCAGTACTTC. The rearranged chain carries TRBV5-1 and TRBJ2-7; 7 bases in the junction line up with TRBD2. From cysteine to phenylalanine, the CDR3 is 15 amino acids long. Only the CDR3 region is kept as DNA, spanning 45 bases read in frame from base 1. V has 0 bases trimmed and J has 4 bases trimmed; junction bases matching no gene number 7. The germline V gene specifies SGHRS as CDR1 and YFSETQ as CDR2.